This T cell receptor beta chain derives from a study of T cells in Graves' hyperthyroidism and ophthalmopathy. Study-level information: It was at initial diagnosis, before any treatment, that peripheral blood was collected.

Study-wide results and caveats: Appearing also in blood were most of the thyroid clonotypes expanded above 0.001.

CDR3 length: 13 amino acids. Germline V gene sequence: CDR1 DFQATT, CDR2 SNEGSKA (reference sequence). Trimming took 5 bases from V and 1 from J, leaving 11 bases between them. It was uncontrolled infection, other autoimmune disease, pregnancy or lactation that excluded patients. From more than 9.5 ml of fresh peripheral blood, PBMCs were isolated. This clonotype was found many times. Its antigen is not identified. It was RNA transcripts that yielded the amplified TCR beta CDR3 regions. A set of HTBI primers served as the primers for a first-round RT-PCR of the TCR CDR3. One entry per CDR3 protein results from TCRdb running MiXCR on the multiplex PCR reads. The data show over 700,000 distinct CDR3 sequences, roughly 40% seen once.

The sequence was collected from a man between 18 and 35 years old with Graves' hyperthyroidism. The sequenced material came from blood. The chain couples TRBV20-1 to TRBJ1-1; a weak D match, TRBD1 (5 bases). CDR3 DNA: TGCAGTGCTGAGGGGACGGCGAACACTGAAGCTTTCTTT. This gives the protein CSAEGTANTEAFF.